One and the same sample provided the 32 T cell receptor beta chains below, sequenced in a study of regulatory T cells in long-lasting Graves disease (dated by TCRdb to the early 2020s). Library preparation was by multiplex PCR. TCRdb records Illumina HiSeq 4000 as the sequencer. To build TCR beta libraries, CDR3 regions were amplified by Arm-PCR using iRepertoire HTBI primers. In TCRdb, the public reads were trimmed at Q25 with fastp and aligned with MiXCR, with productive beta chains retained. Identical CDR3 proteins give one entry, which carries the most common genes and DNA. The sample contains about 430,000 distinct CDR3 sequences, 21% of them found a single time. The ten largest clones take up roughly an eighth of the sample. The time point label, read with the paper, signifies: persistent/refractory GD, antithyroid drugs over 5 years with positive TRAb. RNA was extracted from PBMCs in TRIzol for both TCR sequencing and RNA sequencing.

The input for sequencing was peripheral blood mononuclear cells (PBMCs), taken when the disease was refractory, from a patient treated with antithyroid drugs. The receptors were gathered from a female donor with Graves disease.

This clonotype was recorded many times. J is TRBJ2-7 and V is TRBV12-3 or TRBV12-4, with 7 bases lining up with TRBD1. The junction had 13 bases not matched to a gene; V was cut back by 5 bases and J by 0 bases. The CDR3 consists of 17 residues. In DNA form, the CDR3 reads TGTGCCAGCAGTCCCTTCCCGGGACAGCTTCTCTCCTACGAGCAGTACTTC. Its protein is CASSPFPGQLLSYEQYF.

This clonotype was seen many times. The rearrangement uses TRBV28 and TRBJ1-5, with D possibly matching TRBD1 (6 bases). CDR3 length: 15 residues. The V and J ends lost 4 bases and 1 base respectively, with 11 bases between them. Germline V gives CDR1 MDHEN, CDR2 SYDVKM. The CDR3 is CASSSTGGSNQPQHF. The CDR3 nucleotides are TGTGCCAGCAGTTCGACAGGAGGGAGCAATCAGCCCCAGCATTTT.

The rearrangement links TRBV4-1 to TRBJ1-4; tentatively, D is TRBD1 (5 bases). V was cut by 0 bases and J by 7 bases, with 24 bases left in between. In germline, CDR1 is MGHRA, CDR2 YSYEKL. The CDR3 loop spans 19 amino acids. CDR3 amino acids: CASSQDLVTGTTMGEKLFF. In nucleotides, the CDR3 is TGCGCCAGCAGCCAAGATTTAGTCACCGGGACCACAATGGGTGAAAAACTGTTTTTT.

This clonotype came up many times. One end of the junction is discordant with germline, which a read error may explain. The genes are TRBV7-7 and TRBJ2-5; the D is unclear. The germline CDR1 and CDR2 sequences are SSHAT and FNYEAQ (reference sequence). This CDR3 comprises 13 residues. The CDR3 sequence: CASSPEPQETQYF. DNA of the CDR3: TGTGCTAGCAGCCCCGAGCCTCAAGAGACCCAGTACTTC.

V and J are TRBV5-5 and TRBJ2-7, with 9 bases aligning to TRBD1. Per the germline V gene, CDR1 is SGHKS and CDR2 is YYEKEE (reference sequence). Trimming at V came to 3 bases and at J to 4 bases, leaving 5 bases not matched to a gene. The CDR3 is made up of 14 amino acids. The CDR3 sequence: CASSSGTGRYEQYF. The DNA for the CDR3 is TGTGCCAGCAGCTCCGGGACAGGGAGATACGAGCAGTACTTC.

This clonotype showed up many times. The gene calls are TRBV28 and TRBJ2-7; no clear D gene. The CDR3 is 12 amino acids. V shed 2 bases and J shed 5 bases, with 7 bases lying between them. Germline V gene lookup returns CDR1 MDHEN and CDR2 SYDVKM. The CDR3: CASSLDDHEQYF. In nucleotides, the CDR3 is TGTGCCAGCAGTTTAGACGACCACGAGCAGTACTTC. Complete variable domain (other parts from reference TRBV28 and TRBJ2-7): DVKVTQSSRYLVKRTGEKVFLECVQDMDHENMFWYRQDPGLGLRLIYFSYDVKMKEKGDIPEGYSVSREKKERFSLILESASTNQTSMYLCASSLDDHEQYFGPGTRLTVT.

This clonotype was seen only once. This chain uses TRBV6-4 with TRBJ2-3; D perhaps matches TRBD2 (6 bases). The CDR3 sequence is 14 residues long. Germline CDR1 reads MRHNA; CDR2 reads SNTAGT. The V end was cut by 0 bases, the J end by 5 bases, with 9 bases between. Here the CDR3 reads CASSDSPGRDTQYF. The CDR3 DNA reads TGTGCCAGCAGTGACTCTCCCGGGAGAGATACGCAGTATTTT.

CDR3 sequence (DNA): TGTGCCAGTAGTAGAGTCCAGGGGCCCGGCAATCAGCCCCAGCATTTT. Translated: CASSRVQGPGNQPQHF. The genes are TRBV19 and TRBJ1-5; D is possibly TRBD1 (6 bases). Germline CDR1 reads LNHDA; CDR2 reads SQIVND (reference sequence). The CDR3 runs 16 residues. V was trimmed by 4 bases and J by 2 bases, leaving 15 bases between them.

This clonotype was seen many times. This sequence joins TRBV3-1 and TRBJ2-2; no reliable D call. V was cut by 7 bases and J by 3 bases, with 3 bases left in between. Looked up from germline, CDR1 is LGHDT and CDR2 is YNNKEL (reference sequence). The CDR3 totals 11 residues. Written as DNA, the CDR3 is TGTGCCAGCACCTACACCGGGGAGCTGTTTTTT. Residues: CASTYTGELFF.

This clonotype was seen repeatedly, ten times or more. The V and J genes are TRBV6-1 and TRBJ1-2; D is perhaps TRBD1 (5 bases). CDR1 and CDR2 (germline): MNHNS, SASEGT. V lost 0 bases and J lost 4, with 12 bases in between. The CDR3 is 15 amino acids. CDR3 nucleotides: TGTGCCAGCAGTGAAGCCTGGGGGACCCTCTATGGCTACACCTTC. It yields the protein CASSEAWGTLYGYTF.

CDR3 amino acids: CASSSRDSFPNEQFF. CDR3 nucleotides: TGTGCCAGCAGCTCCCGGGACAGTTTCCCGAATGAGCAGTTCTTC. The V call is TRBV7-8, the J call TRBJ2-1; 7 bases match TRBD1. The trim removed 4 bases at V and 7 bases at J, leaving 10 bases unmatched. Germline V gene lookup returns CDR1 SGHVS and CDR2 FQNEAQ. The CDR3 contains 15 residues.

The V gene is TRBV20-1, the J gene TRBJ1-5; D unclear. The germline gives CDR1 DFQATT, CDR2 SNEGSKA (reference sequence). The V end lost 3 bases, the J end lost 0 bases, and 6 bases lay between the germline ends. This CDR3 region has 13 residues. As DNA, the CDR3 is TGCAGTGCTAGTCCCAATAGCAATCAGCCCCAGCATTTT. Translation: CSASPNSNQPQHF.

This clonotype was seen repeatedly, ten times or more. The chain couples TRBV20-1 to TRBJ1-4, with 7 bases lining up with TRBD1. Germline CDR1 DFQATT, CDR2 SNEGSKA (reference sequence). V trimming: 3 bases; J trimming: 8 bases; junction bases outside the gene matches: 6. The CDR3 has 13 amino acids. CDR3 protein: CSASRQGGEKLFF. The CDR3 DNA sequence: TGCAGTGCTAGCCGGCAGGGGGGGGAAAAACTGTTTTTT.

This clonotype was seen more than once but under ten times. This rearrangement joins TRBV5-1 to TRBJ1-6; D is uncertain. In germline, CDR1 is SGHRS, CDR2 YFSETQ. The V end lost 2 bases, the J end lost 7 bases, and 7 bases lay between the germline ends. The CDR3 extends over 13 amino acids. CDR3 sequence (DNA): TGCGCCAGCAGCTTTCGAATCAATTCACCCCTCCACTTT. Its translation: CASSFRINSPLHF.

On this clonotype: This may arise from a read error, as a much more abundant clone is one base away. V and J are TRBV3-1 and TRBJ2-7, with D possibly matching TRBD2 (6 bases). Looked up from germline, CDR1 is LGHDT and CDR2 is YNNKEL (reference sequence). There are 16 residues in the CDR3. The V gene lost 1 base and the J gene lost 4 bases, with 17 bases spanning the gap. The CDR3 reads CASSQVAGLSSYEQYF. The CDR3 nucleotides are TGTGCCAGCAGCCAAGTGGCGGGACTGTCTTCTTACGAGCAGTACTTC.

There are a few counts of this clonotype. The rearrangement uses TRBV6-2 or TRBV6-3 and TRBJ1-2; no clear D. The CDR3 runs 14 residues. V shed 0 bases and J shed 1 base, with 6 bases lying between them. Germline V CDR1 and CDR2: MNHEY, SVGEGT. CDR3 DNA sequence: TGTGCCAGCAGTTACTCGAGGGATAACTATGGCTACACCTTC. This gives the protein CASSYSRDNYGYTF.

The chain combines TRBV11-2 with TRBJ2-3; a possible D gene is TRBD2 (6 bases). CDR3 size: 15 residues. The V and J ends lost 0 bases and 5 bases respectively, with 12 bases between them. The V gene's germline CDR1 is SGHAT and CDR2 FQNNGV. The CDR3 here is CASSLDHGGIDTQYF. CDR3 nucleotides: TGTGCCAGCAGCTTAGATCATGGCGGGATAGATACGCAGTATTTT.

This clonotype was seen a handful of times. The chain has TRBV28 and TRBJ2-7, with D perhaps assigned TRBD1 or TRBD2 (5 bases each). The V and J ends lost 7 bases and 4 bases respectively, with 20 bases between them. CDR1 is MDHEN and CDR2 is SYDVKM in the germline V gene. The CDR3 extends over 15 amino acids. CDR3 DNA sequence: TGTGCCAGCACTCTCCCCGGGGCAGGGCCGTACGAGCAGTACTTC. Protein: CASTLPGAGPYEQYF.

This clonotype was observed at least ten times. This chain connects TRBV2 to TRBJ2-6; 8 bases agree with TRBD1. The CDR3 spans 16 residues. J gave up 2 bases and V 6 bases, and 6 bases lay outside the gene matches. Germline V CDR1 and CDR2: SNHLY, FYNNEI. CDR3 bases: TGTGCCAGCAGCAAGGACAGGGCGGCTGGGGCCAACGTCCTGACTTTC. Protein sequence: CASSKDRAAGANVLTF.

A word on this clonotype: One end of the junction fails to match germline, which may point to a read error. This chain links TRBV27 with TRBJ2-7; 9 nucleotides line up with TRBD2. The germline gives CDR1 MNHEY, CDR2 SMNVEV (reference sequence). The CDR3 consists of 14 residues. The CDR3 is CASSLTSGTYERYF. The CDR3 DNA is TGTGCCAGCAGTCTGACTAGCGGTACCTACGAGCGGTACTTC.

V usage is TRBV3-1 and J usage is TRBJ2-5, with 8 bases lining up with TRBD2. Unmatched junction bases numbered 11, after V lost 1 base and J lost 4 bases. Germline V gene sequence: CDR1 LGHDT, CDR2 YNNKEL (reference sequence). CDR3 length: 17 residues. CDR3 coding DNA: TGTGCCAGCAGCCAAGCGGGGTCCCGGGGGGGCCCAGAGACCCAGTACTTC. Protein: CASSQAGSRGGPETQYF.

Many counts were recorded for this clonotype. V is TRBV10-3 and J is TRBJ1-3; D uncertain. The CDR3 spans 16 residues. With 9 bases removed from V and 0 bases from J, the gap between germline ends came to 18 bases. Germline values: CDR1 ENHRY, CDR2 SYGVKD. The CDR3: CAILRSVLDSGNTIYF. For the CDR3, the DNA is TGTGCCATTTTAAGAAGTGTACTAGACTCTGGAAACACCATATATTTT.

There are many counts of this clonotype. J is TRBJ2-2 and V is TRBV6-1; 7 positions match TRBD2. Germline assignment: CDR1 MNHNS and CDR2 SASEGT. CDR3 length equals 14 residues. V was clipped by 8 bases and J by 2 bases; unmatched bases: 5. This chain's CDR3 is CASGEGPNTGELFF. CDR3 DNA: TGTGCCAGCGGGGAGGGTCCTAACACCGGGGAGCTGTTTTTT.

This clonotype was detected ten times or more. This chain links TRBV30 with TRBJ1-1; D is unclear. With 2 bases removed from V and 6 bases from J, the gap between germline ends came to 10 bases. This CDR3 contains 12 residues. Germline loops: CDR1 GTSNPN, CDR2 SVGIG (reference sequence). The CDR3 region has the DNA TGTGCCTGGAGTTCCGTCGGATCTGAAGCTTTCTTT. Translating gives CAWSSVGSEAFF.

This clonotype has ten or more counts. The V call is TRBV12-3 or TRBV12-4, the J call TRBJ1-2; D is perhaps TRBD1 (6 bases). The CDR3 totals 13 residues. Trimming left V 5 bases short and J 6 bases short, with 13 bases between. CDR3 nucleotides: TGTGCCAGCAGTCCACAGGGTACGGATGGCTACACCTTC. Amino acids: CASSPQGTDGYTF.

V is TRBV29-1 and J is TRBJ2-4; 7 bases fit TRBD1. J was trimmed by 8 bases and V by 7 bases; bases with no gene match: 5. This CDR3 contains 11 residues. In germline, CDR1 is SQVTM, CDR2 ANQGSEA. CDR3 nucleotides: TGCAGCGGTGGACAGGTCGACATTCAGTACTTC. This codes for CSGGQVDIQYF.

V and J are TRBV9 and TRBJ1-5, with TRBD1 as a possible D gene (5 bases). The V and J ends lost 0 bases and 0 bases respectively, with 16 bases between them. This CDR3 has 18 amino acids. CDR1 and CDR2 from the germline V gene are SGDLS and YYNGEE. CDR3 residues: CASSVAGETGGSNQPQHF. The CDR3 DNA reads as TGTGCCAGCAGCGTAGCGGGGGAGACCGGGGGTAGCAATCAGCCCCAGCATTTT.

The chain recombines TRBV20-1 with TRBJ2-2, with 8 bases lining up with TRBD2. V shed 2 bases and J 7 bases; nucleotides not matched to a gene: 9. The CDR3 has 15 amino acids. The germline V gene encodes CDR1 DFQATT and CDR2 SNEGSKA (reference sequence). Here the CDR3 reads CSARPPGGPVGELFF. The CDR3 DNA sequence: TGCAGTGCTAGACCTCCGGGAGGGCCGGTCGGGGAGCTGTTTTTT.

This clonotype appeared many times. The chain carries TRBV28 and TRBJ2-7, with 15 positions matching TRBD2. The CDR3 sequence is 17 residues long. Germline V CDR1 and CDR2: MDHEN, SYDVKM. V shed 4 bases, J shed 3 bases, and the junction held 7 bases outside the gene matches. The CDR3 is CASSSNSGLAGGYEQYF. The CDR3 nucleotides read TGTGCCAGCAGTTCCAACTCGGGACTAGCGGGAGGCTACGAGCAGTACTTC. Using reference TRBV28 and TRBJ2-7 for the parts outside the CDR3, the full variable domain is DVKVTQSSRYLVKRTGEKVFLECVQDMDHENMFWYRQDPGLGLRLIYFSYDVKMKEKGDIPEGYSVSREKKERFSLILESASTNQTSMYLCASSSNSGLAGGYEQYFGPGTRLTVT.

This clonotype was observed many times. V and J are TRBV28 and TRBJ2-5; either TRBD1 or TRBD2 may fit D (5 bases each). This CDR3 region has 15 residues. The V and J ends lost 4 bases and 6 bases respectively, with 18 bases between them. Germline-derived CDR1 and CDR2 are MDHEN and SYDVKM. CDR3 in amino acids: CASSSSTMGEKTQYF. The CDR3 DNA is TGTGCCAGCAGTTCGAGTACCATGGGGGAAAAGACCCAGTACTTC.

Notes on this clonotype: One base away lies a much larger clone, so this may be a sequencing read error. The rearrangement uses TRBV5-1 and TRBJ2-2; TRBD1 aligns across 8 bases. Germline-derived CDR1 and CDR2 are SGHRS and YFSETQ. The ends lost 3 bases at V and 1 base at J; junction bases unmatched: 8. This CDR3 comprises 17 residues. The CDR3 sequence: CASSSPRTGLNTGELFF. The CDR3 DNA reads as TGCGCCAGCAGCTCACCTCGGACAGGGCTGAACACCGGGGAGCTGTTTTTT.

This clonotype was seen at least ten times. The rearrangement links TRBV28 to TRBJ1-6; D is unclear. V lost 5 bases and J 7 bases, leaving 15 bases between the germline ends. The CDR3 spans 15 residues. Germline V CDR1 and CDR2: MDHEN, SYDVKM. The CDR3 here is CASSPPSDGNSPLHF. As DNA, the CDR3 is TGTGCCAGCAGTCCACCATCGGACGGAAATTCACCCCTCCACTTT.